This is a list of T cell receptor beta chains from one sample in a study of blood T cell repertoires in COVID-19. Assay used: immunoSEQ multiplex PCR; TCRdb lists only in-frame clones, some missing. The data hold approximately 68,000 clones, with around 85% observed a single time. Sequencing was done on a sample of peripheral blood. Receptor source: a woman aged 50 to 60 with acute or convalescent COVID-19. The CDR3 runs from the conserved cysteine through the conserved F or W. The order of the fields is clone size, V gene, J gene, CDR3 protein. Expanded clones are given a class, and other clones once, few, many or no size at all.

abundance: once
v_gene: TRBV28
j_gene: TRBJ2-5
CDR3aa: CASSRTASQETQYF

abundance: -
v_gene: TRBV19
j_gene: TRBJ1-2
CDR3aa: CASSPGTGNYGYTF

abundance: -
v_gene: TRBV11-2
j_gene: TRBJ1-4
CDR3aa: CASSFGSSTNEKLFF

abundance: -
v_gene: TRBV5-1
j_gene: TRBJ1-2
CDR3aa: CASSPEQGGYDGYTF

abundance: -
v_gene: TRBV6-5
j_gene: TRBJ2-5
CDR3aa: CASSRPGRAVETQYF

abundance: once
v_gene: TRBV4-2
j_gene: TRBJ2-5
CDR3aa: CASSQDYGQRETQYF

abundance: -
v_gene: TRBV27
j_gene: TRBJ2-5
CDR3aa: CASSSLAGRKTQYF

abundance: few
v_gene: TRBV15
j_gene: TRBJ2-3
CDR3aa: CATSRDGLAGDTQYF

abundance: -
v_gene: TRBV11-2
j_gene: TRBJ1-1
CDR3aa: CASSLVSGNTEAFF

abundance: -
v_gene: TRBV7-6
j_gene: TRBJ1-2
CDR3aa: CASSLGGEGGYTF

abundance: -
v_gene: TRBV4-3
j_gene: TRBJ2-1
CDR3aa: CASSQDLRVINEQFF

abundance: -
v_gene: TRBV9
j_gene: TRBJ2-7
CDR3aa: CASSASPDRDEQYF

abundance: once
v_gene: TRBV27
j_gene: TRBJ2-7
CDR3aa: CASSRTTASYEQYF

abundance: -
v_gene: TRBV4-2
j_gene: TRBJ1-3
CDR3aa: CASSRQVAGTGAGNTIYF

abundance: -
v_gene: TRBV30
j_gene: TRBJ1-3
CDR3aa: CACQAGQGFSGNTIYF

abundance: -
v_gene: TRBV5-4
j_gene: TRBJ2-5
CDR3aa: CASRRGLAEYQETQYF

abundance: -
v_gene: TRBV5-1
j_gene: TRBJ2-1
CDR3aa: CASSLDPREQFF

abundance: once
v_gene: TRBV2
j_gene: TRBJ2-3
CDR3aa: CASSQDSGSVTDTQYF

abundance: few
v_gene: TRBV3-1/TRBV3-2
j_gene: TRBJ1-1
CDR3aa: CASSNSRPIREEAFF

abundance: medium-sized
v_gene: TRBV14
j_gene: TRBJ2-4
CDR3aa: CASSQDIGSQGIQYF